This T cell receptor (beta chain) was captured by sequencing in a study of siplizumab effects on memory and regulatory T cells. This CDR3 has 18 residues. For this clone: Its antigen is not known.

TCRdb keeps only in-frame clones here, not all; method: immunoSEQ multiplex PCR. The sample has around 100,000 clones, roughly 93% seen once. Study outcomes and limitations: Major contributors to the alloresponse seemed to be naive T cells, which also appeared more diverse than memory cells. Siplizumab significantly reduced alloreactive sequences traceable to unstimulated CD4+ memory cells.

The source material was non-Treg CD4+ T cells sorted from blood. This receptor was identified in a human donor in good health. The V gene is TRBV21-1, the J gene TRBJ2-1; the table's D call, TRBD1, was not checked against the DNA. TRBV21-1 is recorded as a pseudogene. The CDR3, as DNA: TGTGCCAGCAGCAAAACGTTGGGACAGACTAGCTCCTACAATGAGCAGTTCTTC. This sequence encodes CASSKTLGQTSSYNEQFF.